A few counts support the clone carrying this T cell receptor (beta chain). The data are from a study of cytomegalovirus exposure and HLA in healthy donors. V was trimmed by 4 bases and J by 3 bases, leaving 14 bases between them. Germline V gives CDR1 MNHEY, CDR2 SMNVEV (reference sequence). This CDR3 region has 15 residues. Primers: 60 Vbeta forward and 13 Jbeta reverse. Sequencing used immunoSEQ multiplex PCR; TCRdb keeps in-frame clones, though not all of them. The sample includes some 170,000 clones, about 9.4% of them seen just once. Sequenced input: PBMCs. The chain joins TRBV27 to TRBJ2-3, with D perhaps TRBD2 (5 bases). The TCR comes from a woman under 40 in good health and CMV-seropositive. The CDR3 spells CASSSYSGKTDTQYF. The CDR3 coding sequence is TGTGCCAGCAGTTCTTACAGCGGTAAAACAGATACGCAGTATTTT.